The 11 T cell receptor beta chains given below trace back to one sample, sequenced in a study of post-analysis software for immune sequencing data. Findings and caveats of the study: Controls had lower frequencies than patients of 4 or 5 TRBV segments, which included TRBV5-6, TRBV5-1 and TRBV20-1.

Their antigen targets remain unknown. The TCR beta cDNA libraries contained unique molecular identifiers. TCRdb fed the PCR reads into MiXCR, producing one record per CDR3 protein. The sample lists about 770,000 distinct CDR3 sequences; 46% were seen once. Sequenced material: blood. The receptors derive from a girl between 5 and 17 years old with multiple sclerosis.

The gene calls are TRBV10-3 and TRBJ2-7; TRBD1 aligns across 10 bases. The V gene end was trimmed by 5 bases and the J gene end by 0 bases; junction bases not matched to a gene: 22. The CDR3 is 21 amino acids. CDR1 is ENHRY and CDR2 is SYGVKD in the germline V gene. The CDR3 spells CAISRTTPPGQGRNVSYEQYF. DNA for the CDR3: TGTGCCATCAGTCGAACAACGCCTCCGGGACAGGGGAGAAATGTCTCCTACGAGCAGTACTTC.

This clonotype was recorded a few times. This chain joins TRBV18 and TRBJ2-5, with 7 bases aligning to TRBD2. Germline lookup yields CDR1 KGHSH and CDR2 LQKENI. The V segment lost 1 base and the J segment 2 bases; nucleotides outside the gene matches: 10. CDR3 size: 17 residues. The CDR3 region has the DNA TGTGCCAGCTCACCACAGGCGGGAGTGGGGGATCAAGAGACCCAGTACTTC. It is translated as CASSPQAGVGDQETQYF. The full variable domain, completed using reference TRBV18 and TRBJ2-5, is NAGVMQNPRHLVRRRGQEARLRCSPMKGHSHVYWYRQLPEEGLKFMVYLQKENIIDESGMPKERFSAEFPKEGPSILRIQQVVRGDSAAYFCASSPQAGVGDQETQYFGPGTRLLVL.

The chain employs TRBV11-3 and TRBJ2-1; TRBD2 aligns across 10 bases. Germline V gene data show CDR1 as SGHNT and CDR2 as YENEEA. The ends lost 5 bases at V and 7 bases at J; junction bases unmatched: 8. The CDR3 is 15 residues long. CDR3 DNA sequence: TGTGCCAGCAGCCCTTCTAGCGGGGGAGGGAATGAGCAGTTCTTC. As protein: CASSPSSGGGNEQFF.

Written as DNA, the CDR3 is TGTGCCAGCAGGTGGAATTGGGGTAGCACAGATACGCAGTATTTT. Protein product: CASRWNWGSTDTQYF. V and J are TRBV7-2 and TRBJ2-3; unclear D gene. V gave up 6 bases and J gave up 0 bases, with 13 bases separating them. The germline gives CDR1 SGHTA, CDR2 FQGNSA. This CDR3 is built from 15 residues. Based on the CDR3 plus reference TRBV7-2 and TRBJ2-3, the full variable domain is GAGVSQSPSNKVTEKGKDVELRCDPISGHTALYWYRQSLGQGLEFLIYFQGNSAPDKSGLPSDRFSAERTGGSVSTLTIQRTQQEDSAVYLCASRWNWGSTDTQYFGPGTRLTVL.

The chain recombines TRBV20-1 with TRBJ1-5; 7 bases line up with TRBD1. The CDR3 contains 17 residues. The V and J ends lost 1 base and 0 bases, in that order; junction bases with no gene match: 9. CDR1 DFQATT and CDR2 SNEGSKA come from the germline V gene (reference sequence). CDR3 bases: TGCAGTGCTAGAGGGGGCCCAGGGGGGGTTAGCAATCAGCCCCAGCATTTT. It is translated as CSARGGPGGVSNQPQHF.

V usage is TRBV6-5 and J usage is TRBJ1-5; 8 bases fit TRBD1. Germline-derived CDR1 and CDR2 are MNHEY and SVGAGI. V gave up 6 bases and J gave up 2 bases; unmatched junction bases: 3. This CDR3 has 14 amino acids. CDR3 sequence reads: CASRKQGGNQPQHF. The CDR3 DNA follows: TGTGCCAGCAGAAAACAGGGGGGCAATCAGCCCCAGCATTTT.

This chain connects TRBV12-5 to TRBJ2-5, with D tentatively TRBD2 (5 bases). With the DNA end fitting TRBJ2-7 better, the J assignment may be wrong. Germline CDR1 LGHNT, CDR2 FRNRAP. There are 14 residues in the CDR3. The CDR3, as DNA: TGTGCTAGTGGTTTGGTACAGCGGTGGGGCGAGCAGTACTTC. Translation gives CASGLVQRWGEQYF.

V and J are TRBV27 and TRBJ1-5, with unresolved D. Germline V gene sequence: CDR1 MNHEY, CDR2 SMNVEV (reference sequence). The CDR3 is 13 residues long. Trimming removed 4 bases at V and 4 bases at J, with 8 bases between. CDR3 coding DNA: TGTGCCAGCAGTTGGGGTAGGAATCAGCCCCAGCATTTT. Translated: CASSWGRNQPQHF.

This chain uses TRBV14 with TRBJ1-1, with 10 bases lining up with TRBD1. The J segment lost 9 bases and the V segment lost 0 bases, leaving 7 bases of the junction unmatched. This CDR3 region has 15 residues. Germline V CDR1 and CDR2: SGHDN, FVKESK. In DNA, the CDR3 is TGTGCCAGCAGCCAAGAGGGATGGACAGGGGGGAAAGCTTTCTTT. Its translation is CASSQEGWTGGKAFF.

The gene calls are TRBV4-2 and TRBJ1-5; possibly TRBD1 for D (5 bases). Germline assignment: CDR1 LGHNA and CDR2 YNFKEQ. V lost 0 bases and J lost 5, with 17 bases in between. This CDR3 region has 17 residues. CDR3 sequence: CASSQELRGRGDQPQHF. As DNA, the CDR3 is TGTGCCAGCAGCCAAGAGCTCCGGGGACGAGGCGATCAGCCCCAGCATTTT.

This sequence joins TRBV20-1 and TRBJ2-7, with 8 bases identical to TRBD1. The CDR3 sequence is 17 residues long. V shed 1 base, J shed 0 bases, and the junction held 11 bases outside the gene matches. Germline CDR1 is DFQATT and CDR2 is SNEGSKA (reference sequence). CDR3 residues: CSARGPRTGIVSYEQYF. CDR3 nucleotides: TGCAGTGCTAGAGGTCCCCGGACAGGGATAGTCTCCTACGAGCAGTACTTC.